This T cell receptor (beta chain) emerged from a study of metastatic and nonmetastatic thyroid tumors. Study-wide context: Across peripheral blood and tumor or nodule tissue samples taken from malignant and benign thyroid patients, the repertoires were compared with one another.

Each patient went into thyroid surgery without having received any treatment. Per the original methods: A papillary thyroid cancer distant-metastasis classifier was built from CDR3 differences across clinicopathological groups. TCRdb re-analyzed the PCR reads using MiXCR. The V and J calls follow TCRdb's processing rather than the paper's. Of roughly 89,000 clones in the sample, approximately 12% were seen once. This CDR3 comprises 17 residues. The V end lost 1 base, the J end lost 4 bases, and 17 bases lay between the germline ends. CDR1 and CDR2 (germline): LNHDA, SQIVND (reference sequence). In regard to this clone: Antigen unknown. Within the sample, other DNA sequences also encode this same CDR3.

Study conclusions and caveats: The reported finding was significantly higher TCR beta diversity in malignant thyroid tumors relative to benign nodules, in blood and tumor.

The sample consisted of tumor tissue. This chain uses TRBV19 with TRBJ2-1; no clear D gene. The clonotype originates from a female donor with papillary thyroid cancer or a benign thyroid nodule (not recorded which). Some clones in this sample may be carry-over from other donors' samples. The CDR3 nucleotides read TGTGCCAGTAGTATAGCTCGTCCGGCCGCTCCATACAATGAGCAGTTCTTC. Its protein is CASSIARPAAPYNEQFF.